This TCR beta chain was identified in a study of T cell responses to AZD1222 COVID-19 vaccine. Study-wide results and limits: It should be noted that donors were predominantly white British and more often female, and clonal diversity was possibly underestimated.

Clones were sequenced by immunoSEQ multiplex PCR, and TCRdb holds only the in-frame ones, with some missing. The repertoire holds more than 85,000 clones, with approximately 92% as singletons. Points on this clone: The antigen remains undetermined.

Some second doses came at about 4 weeks and others at about 12 weeks; these were pooled. Trimming left V 3 bases short and J 4 bases short, with 10 bases between. The CDR3 loop spans 13 amino acids. The germline CDR1 and CDR2 sequences are MGHDK and SYGVNS. Specimen: peripheral blood, collected 28 days after the second AZD1222 dose. V and J are TRBV25-1 and TRBJ2-7, with D possibly being TRBD1 (5 bases). This receptor was identified in an adult who received the AZD1222 COVID-19 vaccine. CDR3: CASSESRVYEQYF. CDR3 coding DNA: TGTGCCAGCAGTGAGTCCAGGGTTTACGAGCAGTACTTC.